The clone carrying this T cell receptor beta chain was recorded once. As yet, its antigen is unknown. This sample is part of a study of cytomegalovirus exposure and HLA in healthy donors. PCR amplification relied on 60 Vbeta primers (plus 13 Jbeta primers). Authors' data handling: Unique TCR beta chains totaled roughly 79 million in a later count, with approximately 11 million of them shared. Profiled with immunoSEQ multiplex PCR; TCRdb holds only in-frame clones, not every one. The V and J calls and clone size come from that table; D and trimming were worked out from the DNA. The data show some 110,000 clones, around 84% seen once. The CDR3 sequence is 13 residues long. V was shortened by 5 bases and J by 4 bases, with 11 bases between the two germline ends. Germline CDR1 reads SNHLY; CDR2 reads FYNNEI. Study-level findings and limits: There were a few CMV-associated chains whose specificity for CMV antigens was confirmed in vitro.

The V gene is TRBV2, the J gene TRBJ1-1, with a weak D call TRBD1 (5 bases). Sample: PBMCs. This clonotype was sampled from a young man in good health and CMV-seropositive. The CDR3 region is CASSLDMGTEAFF. The CDR3 nucleotides are TGTGCCAGCAGTCTGGACATGGGCACTGAAGCTTTCTTT.